This T cell receptor beta chain was sequenced in a study of siplizumab effects on memory and regulatory T cells. V lost 5 bases and J lost 14; bases outside the gene matches: 15. CDR1 is MGHRA, CDR2 YSYEKL, per germline. This CDR3 has 16 residues. The protocol was immunoSEQ multiplex PCR, while the TCRdb copy is restricted to in-frame clones and leaves out a portion. Of some 80,000 clones listed, over 90% are singletons. Sequenced: CD8+ T cells sorted from blood. This receptor was obtained from a human donor in good health. The V and J genes are TRBV4-1 and TRBJ2-3, with TRBD2 identical over 14 bases. CDR3 coding DNA: TGCGCCAGCAGCGGACCGGGACTAGCGGGAGTTCTCCTCCGGTATTTT. It yields the protein CASSGPGLAGVLLRYF.